One T cell receptor (beta chain) is described in this entry. This sample was included in a study of control samples from healthy donors and cancer patients. TCRdb keeps only in-frame clones here, not all; method: immunoSEQ multiplex PCR. The sample lists approximately 230,000 clones; over 70% were seen once. CDR1 SNHLY and CDR2 FYNNEI come from the germline V gene. V trimming: 6 bases; J trimming: 0 bases; junction bases outside the gene matches: 2. This CDR3 contains 15 residues. The chain couples TRBV2 to TRBJ2-1; 10 nucleotides line up with TRBD1. The material sequenced was PBMCs. This clonotype was sampled from a woman aged 55 to 70 with lung cancer. CDR3 in DNA: TGTGCCAGCAGGAGGGACAGGGGCTCCTACAATGAGCAGTTCTTC. It specifies CASRRDRGSYNEQFF.